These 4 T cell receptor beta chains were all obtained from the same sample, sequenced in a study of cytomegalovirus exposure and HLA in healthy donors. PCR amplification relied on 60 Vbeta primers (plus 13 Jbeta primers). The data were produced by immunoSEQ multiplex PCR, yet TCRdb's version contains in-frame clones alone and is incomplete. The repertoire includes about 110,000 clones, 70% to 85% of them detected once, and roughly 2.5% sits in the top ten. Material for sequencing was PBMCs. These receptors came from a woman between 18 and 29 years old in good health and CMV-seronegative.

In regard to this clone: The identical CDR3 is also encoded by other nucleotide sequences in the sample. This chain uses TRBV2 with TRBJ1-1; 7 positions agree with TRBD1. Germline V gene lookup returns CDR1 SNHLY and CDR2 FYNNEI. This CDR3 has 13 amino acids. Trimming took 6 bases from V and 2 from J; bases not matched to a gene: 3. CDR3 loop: CASSRTGNTEAFF. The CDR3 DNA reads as TGTGCCAGCAGCCGGACAGGTAACACTGAAGCTTTCTTT.

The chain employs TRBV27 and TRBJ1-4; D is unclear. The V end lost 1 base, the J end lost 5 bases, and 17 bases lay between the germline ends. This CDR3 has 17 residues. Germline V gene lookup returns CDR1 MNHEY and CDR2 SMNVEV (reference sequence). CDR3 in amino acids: CASSLWAGGRGNEKLFF. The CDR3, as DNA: TGTGCCAGCAGTTTATGGGCGGGAGGACGGGGAAATGAAAAACTGTTTTTT.

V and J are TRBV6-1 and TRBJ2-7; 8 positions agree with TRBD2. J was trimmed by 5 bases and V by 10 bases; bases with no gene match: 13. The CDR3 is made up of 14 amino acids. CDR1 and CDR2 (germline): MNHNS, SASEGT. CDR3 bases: TGTGCCACAACCCCCGGGGGGGCGCTTGACGAGCAGTACTTC. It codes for CATTPGGALDEQYF.

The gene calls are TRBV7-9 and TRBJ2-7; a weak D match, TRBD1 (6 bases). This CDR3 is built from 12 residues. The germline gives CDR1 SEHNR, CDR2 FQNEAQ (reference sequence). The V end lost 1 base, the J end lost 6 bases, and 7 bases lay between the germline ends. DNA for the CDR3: TGTGCCAGCAGCTTAGGGGGGCGCGAGCAGTACGTC. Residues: CASSLGGREQYV.